These 5 T cell receptor beta chains share one sample of origin, sequenced in a study of T cell changes during pregnancy in multiple sclerosis. Sequencing was performed with immunoSEQ multiplex PCR; in TCRdb, only in-frame clones are kept and a portion is missing. Of under 55,000 clones detected, approximately 93% appear once; the ten largest clones hold around 0.3%. The sequencing here drew on CD4+ T cells from peripheral blood mononuclear cells, taken in the third trimester of pregnancy. These receptors all come from a female donor with multiple sclerosis, enrolled in a pregnancy study.

The chain employs TRBV29-1 and TRBJ1-2; 11 nucleotides line up with TRBD1. V lost 4 bases and J lost 8; bases outside the gene matches: 9. The CDR3 totals 14 residues. The germline V gene encodes CDR1 SQVTM and CDR2 ANQGSEA. The CDR3 reads CSVGGPGQGVGYTF. CDR3 sequence (DNA): TGCAGCGTTGGGGGTCCGGGACAGGGGGTCGGCTACACCTTC.

This chain uses TRBV7-2 with TRBJ1-1; the match to TRBD1 covers 9 bases. V trimming: 5 bases; J trimming: 3 bases; junction bases outside the gene matches: 10. This CDR3 has 16 amino acids. Germline values: CDR1 SGHTA, CDR2 FQGNSA. The CDR3 spells CASSPTGGAGDTEAFF. The CDR3 nucleotides are TGTGCCAGCAGCCCCACAGGGGGCGCAGGGGACACTGAAGCTTTCTTT. Variable domain in full (rest from reference TRBV7-2 and TRBJ1-1): GAGVSQSPSNKVTEKGKDVELRCDPISGHTALYWYRQSLGQGLEFLIYFQGNSAPDKSGLPSDRFSAERTGGSVSTLTIQRTQQEDSAVYLCASSPTGGAGDTEAFFGQGTRLTVV.

The rearrangement joins TRBV7-9 to TRBJ1-2; 8 nucleotides align to TRBD1. This CDR3 comprises 14 residues. Germline CDR1 SEHNR, CDR2 FQNEAQ (reference sequence). Germline trimming cut 5 bases from V and 8 bases from J; bases unmatched to any gene: 10. This chain's CDR3 is CASSPGQGLKGYTF. The CDR3, as DNA: TGTGCCAGCAGCCCCGGACAGGGTTTGAAAGGCTACACCTTC. The full variable domain, rest sourced from reference TRBV7-9 and TRBJ1-2, is DTGVSQNPRHKITKRGQNVTFRCDPISEHNRLYWYRQTLGQGPEFLTYFQNEAQLEKSRLLSDRFSAERPKGSFSTLEIQRTEQGDSAMYLCASSPGQGLKGYTFGSGTRLTVV.

The V gene is TRBV30, the J gene TRBJ2-7; TRBD2 might be the D (5 bases). Germline CDR1 GTSNPN, CDR2 SVGIG (reference sequence). V lost 0 bases and J lost 0, with 9 bases in between. CDR3 size: 14 residues. The CDR3 loop reads CAWSVWRVSYEQYF. CDR3 nucleotide sequence: TGTGCCTGGAGTGTCTGGCGGGTCTCCTACGAGCAGTACTTC.

The chain combines TRBV7-2 with TRBJ1-2; maybe TRBD1 (6 bases). Germline V gene lookup returns CDR1 SGHTA and CDR2 FQGNSA. The CDR3 spans 13 residues. The V and J ends lost 5 bases and 8 bases respectively, with 15 bases between them. CDR3 region: CASSNRVVGGYTF. The CDR3 DNA follows: TGTGCCAGCAGCAACAGGGTTGTGGGGGGCTACACCTTC.